This T cell receptor (beta chain) was obtained from a study of blood T cells in healthy people across ages. CDR1 SNHLY and CDR2 FYNNEI come from the germline V gene. V lost 11 bases, J lost 6 bases, and 14 bases lay in between. This CDR3 has 12 amino acids. This clonotype was detected only a few times. Its antigen is currently unknown. Samples each had at least 5 micrograms of total RNA extracted. Study conclusions and caveats: Donor CMV status was unknown, possibly confounding expanded clonotype changes. The study found more naive CD4+ cells and higher diversity in long-lived than aged donors. Estimated diversity that came from one million T cells was considered an underestimate.

The use of a sample-barcoded 5' primer and a J-beta primer mix characterized a second PCR of roughly 6 to 11 cycles. Each CDR3 protein gets one entry after TCRdb re-called the 5' RACE reads with MiXCR. The sample lists roughly 800,000 distinct CDR3 sequences, nearly 60% occurring once. The chain uses TRBV2 and TRBJ2-4; perhaps TRBD1 as D (6 bases). This TCR was recovered from a man aged 30-40 years in good health. Sequencing was done on a sample of blood. The CDR3 nucleotides read TGTGCCCAGGGGCTCCCTGGAAACATTCAGTACTTC. Translated: CAQGLPGNIQYF.